This T cell receptor (beta chain) was observed in a study of beta chain features in type 1 diabetes. Regarding the study as a whole: A moderate, significant TCRB CDR3 shortening appeared in type 1 diabetes across four CD4+ subsets.

This clone was picked up a small number of times. Its antigen is undetermined. V gave up 1 base and J gave up 1 base; unmatched junction bases: 3. This CDR3 spans 16 amino acids. Germline V CDR1 and CDR2: SEHNR, FQNEAQ (reference sequence). Expressed TCRB transcripts were sequenced because the entire RNA isolate underwent reverse transcription. This table comes from immunoSEQ multiplex PCR, and its TCRdb copy is limited to in-frame clones, with some not included. The table shows around 180,000 clones, with approximately 8.1% occurring only once. The sequenced material came from central memory CD4+ T cells from blood. This clonotype originated in a man younger than 35 with type 1 diabetes. This chain joins TRBV7-9 and TRBJ1-3, with 8 bases matching TRBD1. In DNA, the CDR3 is TGTGCCAGCAGCTTAGACGACAGGGGTTCTGGAAACACCATATATTTT. Protein: CASSLDDRGSGNTIYF. Looking up the rest from reference TRBV7-9 and TRBJ1-3 gives the full variable domain: DTGVSQNPRHKITKRGQNVTFRCDPISEHNRLYWYRQTLGQGPEFLTYFQNEAQLEKSRLLSDRFSAERPKGSFSTLEIQRTEQGDSAMYLCASSLDDRGSGNTIYFGEGSWLTVV.